This is a list of T cell receptor beta chains from one sample in a study of cytomegalovirus exposure and HLA in healthy donors. Only in-frame clones appear in the TCRdb table, and some are missing; sequencing was by immunoSEQ multiplex PCR. Seen here are roughly 200,000 clones, about nine tenths observed once, and the top ten hold 7.2%. Material: PBMCs. Receptors were obtained from a man aged 30 to 39 in good health and CMV-seropositive. The CDR3 runs from the conserved cysteine through the conserved F or W. D genes are given only for firm matches. Size is stated for part of the rows, as once, few or many counts, or as a class when the clone is expanded.

>once|.|TRBV4-2|TRBJ1-5
CASSQEAGVHQPQHF
TGTGCCAGCAGCCAAGAAGCCGGGGTTCATCAGCCCCAGCATTTT
>.|.|TRBV19|TRBJ1-2
CASSIQSESNYGYTF
TGTGCCAGTAGTATCCAGTCGGAATCTAACTATGGCTACACCTTC
>.|TRBD1|TRBV2|TRBJ1-5
CASRRGQDISNQPQHF
TGTGCCAGCAGGAGGGGACAGGACATTAGCAATCAGCCCCAGCATTTT
>.|.|TRBV6-1|TRBJ2-1
CASSGGSYNINEQFF
TGTGCCAGCAGTGGGGGATCGTATAACATCAATGAGCAGTTCTTC
>.|.|TRBV7-7|TRBJ1-1
CASSQGLWNTEAFF
TGTGCTAGCAGCCAGGGACTTTGGAACACTGAAGCTTTCTTT
>.|TRBD1|TRBV6-1|TRBJ1-4
CASSERGPRGEKLFF
TGTGCCAGCAGTGAGAGGGGGCCGAGGGGTGAAAAACTGTTTTTT
>.|.|TRBV6-5|TRBJ2-7
CASSYAGSAYEQYF
TGTGCCAGCAGTTACGCAGGGTCCGCCTACGAGCAGTACTTC
>.|TRBD2|TRBV5-4|TRBJ2-1
CASSWSGGRSYNEQFF
TGTGCCAGCAGCTGGTCGGGAGGCCGCTCCTACAATGAGCAGTTCTTC
>.|TRBD1|TRBV9|TRBJ1-2
CASSARDSATYGYTF
TGTGCCAGCAGCGCCCGGGACAGCGCAACCTATGGCTACACCTTC
>.|TRBD2|TRBV11-3|TRBJ2-1
CASSSQRGLYNEQFF
TGTGCCAGCAGCTCACAGCGGGGACTCTACAATGAGCAGTTCTTC
>few|.|TRBV4-3|TRBJ2-7
CASSQDVRGPYEQYF
TGCGCCAGCAGCCAAGATGTGCGGGGACCCTACGAGCAGTACTTC
>few|TRBD1|TRBV25-1|TRBJ1-1
CASSEYIGQGLDTEAFF
TGTGCCAGCAGTGAATATATAGGACAGGGGTTGGACACTGAAGCTTTCTTT
>.|.|TRBV9|TRBJ2-5
CASSPRTGREQETQYF
TGTGCCAGCAGCCCAAGGACAGGTCGGGAGCAAGAGACCCAGTACTTC
>.|.|TRBV9|TRBJ1-2
CASSVDNYGYTF
TGTGCCAGCAGCGTTGATAACTATGGCTACACCTTC
>.|.|TRBV27|TRBJ2-7
CASSLSRGGENEQYF
TGTGCCAGCAGTTTATCTCGGGGCGGCGAAAACGAGCAGTACTTC
>.|.|TRBV15|TRBJ1-4
CATSYPNEKLFF
TGTGCCACCAGCTATCCTAATGAAAAACTGTTTTTT
>few|.|TRBV5-1|TRBJ2-1
CASSTNPTAGSYNEQFF
TGCGCCAGCAGCACGAACCCGACAGCGGGCTCCTACAATGAGCAGTTCTTC